A single sample gave rise to the 16 T cell receptor beta chains below, sequenced in a study of OX40 agonist ivuxolimab in advanced cancers. Profiling relied on immunoSEQ multiplex PCR, and the TCRdb table lists in-frame clones only, not all of them. The sample shows fewer than 40,000 clones, roughly 80% of them seen only once. Sequences were derived from CD4+ or CD8+ T cells sorted from blood, sampled in a trial of the OX40 agonist ivuxolimab. These receptors were obtained from an adult with an advanced solid tumor such as melanoma, head and neck, liver or kidney cancer.

The chain employs TRBV14 and TRBJ2-4; 9 bases are shared with TRBD1. Germline assignment: CDR1 SGHDN and CDR2 FVKESK. CDR3 length: 16 amino acids. V shed 4 bases, J shed 2 bases, and the junction held 6 bases outside the gene matches. Here the CDR3 DNA reads TGTGCCAGCAGCCTGGGACAGGGTTTCACCAAAAACATTCAGTACTTC. It specifies CASSLGQGFTKNIQYF.

This clone was detected only a few times. The chain employs TRBV2 and TRBJ1-1, with 9 bases lining up with TRBD1. With 6 bases clipped from V and 11 bases from J, the junction kept 7 bases outside the gene matches. This CDR3 has 12 amino acids. Germline CDR1 and CDR2: SNHLY and FYNNEI. The CDR3 DNA sequence: TGTGCCAGCAGGACACAGGGGGCCTGGGCTTTCTTT. As protein: CASRTQGAWAFF.

The chain carries TRBV11-1 and TRBJ1-6; 7 bases fit TRBD1. The ends lost 2 bases at V and 10 bases at J; junction bases unmatched: 8. The CDR3 contains 15 residues. Germline CDR1 and CDR2: SGHAT and FQDESV (reference sequence). CDR3 in amino acids: CASSLRPGGQSPLHF. The CDR3 bases are TGTGCCAGCAGCTTAAGGCCAGGGGGTCAATCACCCCTCCACTTT.

The chain couples TRBV12-5 to TRBJ2-1; D perhaps matches TRBD2 (5 bases). The CDR3 is 12 amino acids. CDR1 and CDR2 (germline): LGHNT, FRNRAP. Trimming stripped 2 bases from V and 8 bases from J, with 7 bases between. In DNA, the CDR3 is TGTGCTAGTGGTTTGCCCGGGGATGAGCAGTTCTTC. Protein: CASGLPGDEQFF.

This chain uses TRBV6-6 with TRBJ2-4; no clear D. The germline CDR1 and CDR2 sequences are MNHNY and SVGAGI (reference sequence). With 2 bases removed from V and 0 bases from J, the gap between germline ends came to 8 bases. The CDR3 is 15 residues long. CDR3 loop: CASSYGIGAKNIQYF. For the CDR3, the DNA is TGTGCCAGCAGTTACGGGATCGGAGCCAAAAACATTCAGTACTTC.

This clone was counted once. The chain combines TRBV9 with TRBJ1-4; unclear D gene. The germline V and J ends were trimmed by 4 bases and 6 bases, with 7 bases remaining between them. Germline V gene lookup returns CDR1 SGDLS and CDR2 YYNGEE. The CDR3 totals 12 residues. Here the CDR3 reads CASSPNDEKLFF. The CDR3 nucleotides read TGTGCCAGCAGCCCAAATGATGAAAAACTGTTTTTT. The full variable domain, its missing parts supplied by reference TRBV9 and TRBJ1-4, is DSGVTQTPKHLITATGQRVTLRCSPRSGDLSVYWYQQSLDQGLQFLIQYYNGEERAKGNILERFSAQQFPDLHSELNLSSLELGDSALYFCASSPNDEKLFFGSGTQLSVL.

The V call is TRBV20-1, the J call TRBJ2-1, with D maybe TRBD1 (6 bases). Trimming removed 3 bases from V and 14 bases from J, with 14 bases in between. Per germline, CDR1 DFQATT and CDR2 SNEGSKA (reference sequence). This CDR3 has 11 amino acids. The CDR3 DNA reads TGCAGTGCTAGCCGGGACAAAGGGGAGTTCTTC. This gives the protein CSASRDKGEFF.

This chain's CDR3 is CASSPRTGDYEQYF. CDR3 in DNA: TGTGCCAGCAGCCCCCGGACAGGGGATTACGAGCAGTACTTC. This sequence joins TRBV7-9 and TRBJ2-7; 9 bases line up with TRBD1. CDR3 length equals 14 residues. CDR1 and CDR2 (germline): SEHNR, FQNEAQ (reference sequence). V gave up 5 bases and J gave up 4 bases; unmatched junction bases: 6.

The chain employs TRBV5-1 and TRBJ1-5; the D gene is possibly TRBD1 (5 bases). V was trimmed by 1 base and J by 2 bases, leaving 10 bases between them. Germline CDR1 reads SGHRS; CDR2 reads YFSETQ. The CDR3 extends over 15 amino acids. The CDR3 DNA reads TGCGCCAGCAGCTTGAAGGGGATGGGCAATCAGCCCCAGCATTTT. Translating it yields CASSLKGMGNQPQHF.

This clone is a singleton in its sample. This rearrangement joins TRBV7-2 to TRBJ2-5; a possible D gene is TRBD1 (5 bases). Trimming left V 2 bases short and J 5 bases short, with 15 bases between. The length of the CDR3 is 15 residues. Germline V lookup: CDR1 SGHTA, CDR2 FQGNSA. CDR3 nucleotides: TGTGCCAGCAGCTTACAGGGCATCTTTGGGGAGACCCAGTACTTC. Protein: CASSLQGIFGETQYF.

The rearrangement links TRBV30 to TRBJ2-7; D may be TRBD1 (5 bases). The CDR3 has 11 residues. V dropped 1 base and J dropped 4 bases, with 5 bases sitting between them. Germline lookup yields CDR1 GTSNPN and CDR2 SVGIG (reference sequence). CDR3 residues: CAWSGQYEQYF. CDR3 sequence (DNA): TGTGCCTGGAGTGGACAGTACGAGCAGTACTTC. The full variable domain, with the rest looked up from reference TRBV30 and TRBJ2-7, is SQTIHQWPATLVQPVGSPLSLECTVEGTSNPNLYWYRQAAGRGLQLLFYSVGIGQISSEVPQNLSASRPQDRQFILSSKKLLLSDSGFYLCAWSGQYEQYFGPGTRLTVT.

This rearrangement joins TRBV7-9 to TRBJ2-2, with D uncertain. The germline V gene has CDR1 SEHNR and CDR2 FQNEAQ (reference sequence). V was pared by 2 bases and J by 4 bases, with 11 bases between. The CDR3 has 15 amino acids. Written as DNA, the CDR3 is TGTGCCAGCAGCTTAATACTCAATCCCACCGGGGAGCTGTTTTTT. Encoded protein: CASSLILNPTGELFF.

This rearrangement joins TRBV5-1 to TRBJ2-5; 11 bases match TRBD2. Germline lookup yields CDR1 SGHRS and CDR2 YFSETQ. V dropped 4 bases and J dropped 4; count of bases not matched to a gene: 6. This CDR3 comprises 15 residues. Written as DNA, the CDR3 is TGCGCCAGCAGCCAGAGACTAGCGGGGATAGAGACCCAGTACTTC. Amino acids: CASSQRLAGIETQYF. The whole variable domain, filled in from reference TRBV5-1 and TRBJ2-5, reads KAGVTQTPRYLIKTRGQQVTLSCSPISGHRSVSWYQQTPGQGLQFLFEYFSETQRNKGNFPGRFSGRQFSNSRSEMNVSTLELGDSALYLCASSQRLAGIETQYFGPGTRLLVL.

The chain uses TRBV27 and TRBJ2-3, with no clear D. CDR3 length: 15 amino acids. Trimming took off 5 bases at V and 4 bases at J, with 16 bases between the two ends. The germline gives CDR1 MNHEY, CDR2 SMNVEV (reference sequence). CDR3 sequence reads: CASSPKAAYADTQYF. Written as DNA, the CDR3 is TGTGCCAGCAGTCCGAAGGCAGCTTACGCAGATACGCAGTATTTT.

As DNA, the CDR3 is TGCGCCAGCAGCCCCGCCGGACAGGGTCTGAATGAGCAGTTCTTC. It is translated as CASSPAGQGLNEQFF. The V and J genes are TRBV4-1 and TRBJ2-1, with TRBD1 matching over 8 bases. CDR1 is MGHRA and CDR2 is YSYEKL in the germline V gene. V lost 4 bases and J lost 7; bases outside the gene matches: 9. This CDR3 contains 15 residues.

This clone is labeled as hyperexpanded. CDR3 bases: TGTGCCAGCAGCCCCTGGGACGGCTACACCTTC. It codes for CASSPWDGYTF. The chain recombines TRBV28 with TRBJ1-2; perhaps TRBD1 as D (5 bases). The ends were cut back, 6 bases at V and 8 bases at J, with 10 bases in the middle. Germline CDR1 is MDHEN and CDR2 is SYDVKM. The CDR3 has 11 residues.